One and the same sample provided the 9 T cell receptor beta chains below, sequenced in a study of blood T cell repertoires in COVID-19. Data came from immunoSEQ multiplex PCR; TCRdb stores just in-frame clones and leaves some out. The sample lists 200,000 or so clones, approximately 87% occurring once. What was sequenced was peripheral blood. All receptors come from a woman aged 45-60 years with acute or convalescent COVID-19.

The genes are TRBV6-2 or TRBV6-3 and TRBJ2-7; TRBD1 might be the D (5 bases). Per the germline V gene, CDR1 is MNHEY and CDR2 is SVGEGT. CDR3 length: 15 residues. Trimming shortened V by 1 base and J by 2 bases, and 12 bases separated the two germline ends. The DNA for the CDR3 is TGTGCCAGCAGTTACTGGGGCAGTGAAGCCTACGAGCAGTACTTC. This codes for CASSYWGSEAYEQYF.

The gene calls are TRBV10-1 and TRBJ2-5, with D possibly matching TRBD2 (5 bases). Germline lookup yields CDR1 WNHNN and CDR2 SYGVQD (reference sequence). The CDR3 covers 13 residues. Trimming left V 6 bases short and J 10 bases short, with 18 bases between. The DNA of the CDR3 is TGCGCCAGCAGCCGGACCATCCCCGGGGACCAGTACTTC. It yields the protein CASSRTIPGDQYF.

This clone was recorded a few times. This chain links TRBV2 with TRBJ1-2; D may be TRBD1 (6 bases). V was clipped by 8 bases and J by 6 bases, with 10 bases between them. The CDR3 consists of 11 residues. Looked up from germline, CDR1 is SNHLY and CDR2 is FYNNEI. The CDR3 bases are TGTGCCAGCCAGGGGCTGGATGGCTACACCTTC. This translates into CASQGLDGYTF.

This chain connects TRBV6-5 to TRBJ1-1; 9 nucleotides agree with TRBD1. The trim removed 11 bases at V and 5 bases at J, leaving 12 bases unmatched. CDR3 length: 14 residues. Germline-derived CDR1 and CDR2 are MNHEY and SVGAGI. CDR3 DNA sequence: TGTGCCTTGATGGAGCCGGGACAGGGTACTGAAGCTTTCTTT. Translated: CALMEPGQGTEAFF.

DNA of the CDR3: TGCGCCAGCAGCTTGGTGGGGCTAGGGGGCCGTGGGACAGATACGCAGTATTTT. This translates into CASSLVGLGGRGTDTQYF. This chain joins TRBV5-1 and TRBJ2-3; 7 bases are shared with TRBD1. The germline V gene has CDR1 SGHRS and CDR2 YFSETQ. The CDR3 runs to 18 residues. V dropped 0 bases and J dropped 3; count of bases not matched to a gene: 13.

The CDR3 coding sequence is TGTGCCAGCAGCCCCGGGACAGGGAGCACCGGGGAGCTGTTTTTT. Encoded protein: CASSPGTGSTGELFF. The rearrangement joins TRBV27 to TRBJ2-2; 9 bases match TRBD1. In germline, CDR1 is MNHEY, CDR2 SMNVEV (reference sequence). The CDR3 is made up of 15 amino acids. After removal of 6 bases from V and 4 bases from J, the junction contained 6 bases not matched to a gene.

The chain is built from TRBV7-9 and TRBJ2-1, with 7 nucleotides matching TRBD2. V lost 0 bases, J lost 8 bases, and 7 bases stayed unmatched. The CDR3 length is 15 residues. Germline-derived CDR1 and CDR2 are SEHNR and FQNEAQ (reference sequence). CDR3 in amino acids: CASSLAGGRGDEQFF. CDR3 nucleotide sequence: TGTGCCAGCAGCTTAGCGGGAGGGAGAGGCGATGAGCAGTTCTTC.

V gene TRBV25-1 combines with J gene TRBJ2-1; TRBD1 aligns across 9 bases. The length of the CDR3 is 15 residues. The ends lost 2 bases at V and 2 bases at J; junction bases unmatched: 1. Germline CDR1 and CDR2: MGHDK and SYGVNS. The CDR3 loop reads CASSERQGAYNEQFF. The CDR3 coding sequence is TGTGCCAGCAGTGAAAGACAGGGGGCCTACAATGAGCAGTTCTTC. Full variable domain (rest looked up from reference TRBV25-1 and TRBJ2-1): EADIYQTPRYLVIGTGKKITLECSQTMGHDKMYWYQQDPGMELHLIHYSYGVNSTEKGDLSSESTVSRIRTEHFPLTLESARPSHTSQYLCASSERQGAYNEQFFGPGTRLTVL.

The chain links TRBV18 to TRBJ1-6; no clear D gene. The V end was cut by 6 bases, the J end by 0 bases, with 18 bases between. This CDR3 is built from 18 residues. In germline, CDR1 is KGHSH, CDR2 LQKENI. CDR3: CASSRVGRQSSYNSPLHF. The DNA for the CDR3 is TGTGCCAGCTCTCGAGTAGGGAGACAAAGCTCCTATAATTCACCCCTCCACTTT.